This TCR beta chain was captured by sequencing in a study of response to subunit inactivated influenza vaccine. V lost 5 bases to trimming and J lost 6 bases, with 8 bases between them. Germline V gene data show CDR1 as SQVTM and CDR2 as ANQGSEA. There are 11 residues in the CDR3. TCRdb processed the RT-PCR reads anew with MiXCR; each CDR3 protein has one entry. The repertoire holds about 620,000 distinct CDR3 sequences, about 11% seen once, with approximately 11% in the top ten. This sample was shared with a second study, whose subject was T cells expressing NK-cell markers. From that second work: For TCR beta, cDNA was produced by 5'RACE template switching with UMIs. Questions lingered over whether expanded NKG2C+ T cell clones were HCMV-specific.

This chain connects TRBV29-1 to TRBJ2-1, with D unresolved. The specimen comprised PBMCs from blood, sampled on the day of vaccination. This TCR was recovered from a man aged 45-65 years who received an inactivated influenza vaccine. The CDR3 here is CSVRNPNEQFF. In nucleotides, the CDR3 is TGCAGCGTTCGAAATCCCAATGAGCAGTTCTTC.